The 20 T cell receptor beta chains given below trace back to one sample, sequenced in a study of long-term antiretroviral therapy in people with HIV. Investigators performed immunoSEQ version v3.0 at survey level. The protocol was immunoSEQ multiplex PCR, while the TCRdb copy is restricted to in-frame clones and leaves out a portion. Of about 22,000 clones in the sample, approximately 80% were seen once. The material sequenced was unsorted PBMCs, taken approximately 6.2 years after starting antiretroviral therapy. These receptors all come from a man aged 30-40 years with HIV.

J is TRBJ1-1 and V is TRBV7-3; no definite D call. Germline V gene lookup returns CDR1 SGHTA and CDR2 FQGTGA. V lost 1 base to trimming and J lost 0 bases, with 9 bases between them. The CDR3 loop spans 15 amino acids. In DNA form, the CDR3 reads TGTGCCAGCAGCTTAATGGGCGGGTTGAACACTGAAGCTTTCTTT. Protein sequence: CASSLMGGLNTEAFF. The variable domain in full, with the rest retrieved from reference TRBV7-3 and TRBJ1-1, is GAGVSQTPSNKVTEKGKYVELRCDPISGHTALYWYRQSLGQGPEFLIYFQGTGAADDSGLPNDRFFAVRPEGSVSTLKIQRTERGDSAVYLCASSLMGGLNTEAFFGQGTRLTVV.

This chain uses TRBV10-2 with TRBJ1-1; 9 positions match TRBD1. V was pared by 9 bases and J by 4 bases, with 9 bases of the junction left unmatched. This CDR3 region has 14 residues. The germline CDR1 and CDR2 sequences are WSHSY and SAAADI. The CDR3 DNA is TGCGCCAGTCGGGACAGGGATAAAGGCACTGAAGCTTTCTTT. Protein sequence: CASRDRDKGTEAFF.

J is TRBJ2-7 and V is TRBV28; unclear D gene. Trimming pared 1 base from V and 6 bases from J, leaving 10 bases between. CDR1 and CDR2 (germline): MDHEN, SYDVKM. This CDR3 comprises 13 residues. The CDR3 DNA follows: TGTGCCAGCAGTTTATCGGTTAGACGCGAGCAGTACTTC. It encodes CASSLSVRREQYF. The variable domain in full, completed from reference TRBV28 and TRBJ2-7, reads DVKVTQSSRYLVKRTGEKVFLECVQDMDHENMFWYRQDPGLGLRLIYFSYDVKMKEKGDIPEGYSVSREKKERFSLILESASTNQTSMYLCASSLSVRREQYFGPGTRLTVT.

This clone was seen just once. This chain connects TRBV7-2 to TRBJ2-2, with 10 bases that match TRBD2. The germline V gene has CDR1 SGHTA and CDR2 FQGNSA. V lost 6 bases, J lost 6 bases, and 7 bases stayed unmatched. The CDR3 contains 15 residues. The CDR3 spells CASSRLAGVSGELFF. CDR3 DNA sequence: TGTGCCAGCAGTCGGCTAGCGGGAGTTTCCGGGGAGCTGTTTTTT. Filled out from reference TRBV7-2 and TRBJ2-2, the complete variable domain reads GAGVSQSPSNKVTEKGKDVELRCDPISGHTALYWYRQSLGQGLEFLIYFQGNSAPDKSGLPSDRFSAERTGGSVSTLTIQRTQQEDSAVYLCASSRLAGVSGELFFGEGSRLTVL.

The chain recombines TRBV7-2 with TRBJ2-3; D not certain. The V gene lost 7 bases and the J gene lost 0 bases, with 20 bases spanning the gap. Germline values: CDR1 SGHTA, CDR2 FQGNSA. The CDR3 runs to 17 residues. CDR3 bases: TGTGCCAGCACCACCCGTAGCCTCCCCTATAGCACAGATACGCAGTATTTT. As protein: CASTTRSLPYSTDTQYF.

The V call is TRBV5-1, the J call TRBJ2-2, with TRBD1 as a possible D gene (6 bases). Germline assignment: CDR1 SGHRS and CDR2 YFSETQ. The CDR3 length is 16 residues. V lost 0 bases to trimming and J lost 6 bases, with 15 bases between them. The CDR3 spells CASSLATGTSSGELFF. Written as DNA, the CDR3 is TGCGCCAGCAGCTTGGCCACAGGGACCTCATCCGGGGAGCTGTTTTTT.

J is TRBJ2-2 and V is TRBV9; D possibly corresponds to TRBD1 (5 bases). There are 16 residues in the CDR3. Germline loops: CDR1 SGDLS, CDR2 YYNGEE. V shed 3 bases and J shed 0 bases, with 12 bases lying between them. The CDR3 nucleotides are TGTGCCAGCAGCGAAGGGGTCCGCGCGAACACCGGGGAGCTGTTTTTT. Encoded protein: CASSEGVRANTGELFF.

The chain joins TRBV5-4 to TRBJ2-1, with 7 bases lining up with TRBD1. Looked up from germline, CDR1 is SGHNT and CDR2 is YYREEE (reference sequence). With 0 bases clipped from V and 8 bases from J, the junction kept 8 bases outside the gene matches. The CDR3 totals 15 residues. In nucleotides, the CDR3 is TGTGCCAGCAGCTTGGCTATGACAGGGTTGTATGAGCAGTTCTTC. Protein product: CASSLAMTGLYEQFF.

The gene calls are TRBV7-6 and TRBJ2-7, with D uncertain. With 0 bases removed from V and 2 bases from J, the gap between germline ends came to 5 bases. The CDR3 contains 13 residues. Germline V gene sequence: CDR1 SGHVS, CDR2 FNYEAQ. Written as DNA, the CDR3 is TGTGCCAGCAGCTTAGCGCTAACCTACGAGCAGTACTTC. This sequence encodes CASSLALTYEQYF.

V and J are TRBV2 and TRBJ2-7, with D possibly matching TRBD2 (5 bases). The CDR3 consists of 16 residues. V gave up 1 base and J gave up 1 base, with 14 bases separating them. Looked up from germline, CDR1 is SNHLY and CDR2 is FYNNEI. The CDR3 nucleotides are TGTGCCAGCAGTGAAGGGAGGCTTTGGATATCCTACGAGCAGTACTTC. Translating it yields CASSEGRLWISYEQYF.

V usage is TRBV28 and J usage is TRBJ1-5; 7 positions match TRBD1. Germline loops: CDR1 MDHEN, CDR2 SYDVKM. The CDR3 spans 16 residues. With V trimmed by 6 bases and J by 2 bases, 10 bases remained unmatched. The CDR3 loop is CASRLSGGTGNQPQHF. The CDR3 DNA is TGTGCCAGCAGACTATCAGGGGGTACGGGCAATCAGCCCCAGCATTTT.

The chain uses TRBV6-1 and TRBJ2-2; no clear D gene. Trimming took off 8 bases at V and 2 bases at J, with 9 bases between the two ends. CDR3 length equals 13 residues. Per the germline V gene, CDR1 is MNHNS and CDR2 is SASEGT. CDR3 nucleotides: TGTGCCAGCTACAGACCCAACACCGGGGAGCTGTTTTTT. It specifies CASYRPNTGELFF.

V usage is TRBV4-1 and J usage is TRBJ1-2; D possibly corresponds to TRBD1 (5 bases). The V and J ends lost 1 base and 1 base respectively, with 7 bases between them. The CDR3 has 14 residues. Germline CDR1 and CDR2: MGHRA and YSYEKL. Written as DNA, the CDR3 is TGCGCCAGCAGCCAAGGGGGGGTTAACTATGGCTACACCTTC. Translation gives CASSQGGVNYGYTF.

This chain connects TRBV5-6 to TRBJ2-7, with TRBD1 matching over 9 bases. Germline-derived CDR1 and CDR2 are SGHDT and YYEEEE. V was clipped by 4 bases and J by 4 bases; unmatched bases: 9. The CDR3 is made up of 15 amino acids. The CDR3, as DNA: TGTGCCAGCAGCCCTGGGACAGGGTTGGGATACGAGCAGTACTTC. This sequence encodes CASSPGTGLGYEQYF.

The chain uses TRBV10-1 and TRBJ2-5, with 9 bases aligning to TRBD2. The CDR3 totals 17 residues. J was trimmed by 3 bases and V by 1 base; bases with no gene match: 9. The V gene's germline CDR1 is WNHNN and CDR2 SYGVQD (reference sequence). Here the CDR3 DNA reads TGCGCCAGCAGTGAGTTGCAGCGGGAGGTGGGAAAAGAGACCCAGTACTTC. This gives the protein CASSELQREVGKETQYF.

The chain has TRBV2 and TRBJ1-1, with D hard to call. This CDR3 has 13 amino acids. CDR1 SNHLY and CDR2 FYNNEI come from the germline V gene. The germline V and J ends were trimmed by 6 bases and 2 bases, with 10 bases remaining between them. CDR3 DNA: TGTGCCAGCAGGGGTGACTTCAACACTGAAGCTTTCTTT. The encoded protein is CASRGDFNTEAFF. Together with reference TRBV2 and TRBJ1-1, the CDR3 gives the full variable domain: EPEVTQTPSHQVTQMGQEVILRCVPISNHLYFYWYRQILGQKVEFLVSFYNNEISEKSEIFDDQFSVERPDGSNFTLKIRSTKLEDSAMYFCASRGDFNTEAFFGQGTRLTVV.

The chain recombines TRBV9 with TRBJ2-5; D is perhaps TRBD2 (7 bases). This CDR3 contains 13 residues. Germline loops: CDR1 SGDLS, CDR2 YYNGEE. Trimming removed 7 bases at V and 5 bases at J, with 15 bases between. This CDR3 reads CASGPGGLETQYF. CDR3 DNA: TGTGCCAGCGGGCCGGGGGGCTTGGAGACCCAGTACTTC.

CDR3 sequence reads: CASSLAGTGQETQYF. Here the CDR3 DNA reads TGTGCCAGCAGCTTAGCCGGGACGGGGCAAGAGACCCAGTACTTC. The V call is TRBV11-1, the J call TRBJ2-5; D is possibly TRBD1 or TRBD2 (5 bases each). V gave up 0 bases and J gave up 2 bases, with 10 bases separating them. The length of the CDR3 is 15 residues. Looked up from germline, CDR1 is SGHAT and CDR2 is FQDESV (reference sequence).

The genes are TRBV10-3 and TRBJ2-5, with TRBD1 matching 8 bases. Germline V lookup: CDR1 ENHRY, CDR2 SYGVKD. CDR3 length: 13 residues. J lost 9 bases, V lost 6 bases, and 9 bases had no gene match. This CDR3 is CAIRDRVDGSQYF. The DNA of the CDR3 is TGTGCCATCAGGGACAGGGTAGATGGGTCCCAGTACTTC.

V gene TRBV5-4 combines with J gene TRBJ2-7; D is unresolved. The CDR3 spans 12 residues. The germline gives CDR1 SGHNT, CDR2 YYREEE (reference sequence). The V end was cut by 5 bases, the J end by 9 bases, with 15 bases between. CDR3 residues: CASSLTGPPQYF. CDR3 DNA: TGTGCCAGCAGTTTAACTGGGCCCCCGCAGTACTTC. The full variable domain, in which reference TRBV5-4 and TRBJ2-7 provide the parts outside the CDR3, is ETGVTQSPTHLIKTRGQQVTLRCSSQSGHNTVSWYQQALGQGPQFIFQYYREEENGRGNFPPRFSGLQFPNYSSELNVNALELDDSALYLCASSLTGPPQYFGPGTRLTVT.